The rows below give T cell receptor beta chains drawn from one sample of a study of naive and memory T cell subsets. Using its own MiXCR run on the UMI-ligation and nested PCR reads, TCRdb lists one record per CDR3 protein. This repertoire shows about 85,000 distinct CDR3 sequences, roughly 14% found once; its top ten account for around 0.9%. Sequenced sample: central memory CD4+ T cells from blood. These receptors all come from a human donor in good health. CDR3s include the opening cysteine and the closing phenylalanine or tryptophan. The D gene is left open where the match is weak. Some rows have no size entry. The others give once, few or many, or a class for an expanded clone.

j_call d_call v_call clone_size cdr3_nt cdr3_aa
TRBJ2-3 TRBD2 TRBV10-2 few TGCGCCAGCAGTGGAGCCTTGGGGACTAGCTCTTCGACCGCGCAGTATTTT CASSGALGTSSSTAQYF
TRBJ1-5 - TRBV28 - TGTGCCAGCAGTTTTGGGAATAGCAATCAGCCCCAGCATTTT CASSFGNSNQPQHF
TRBJ1-2 TRBD1 TRBV12-3/TRBV12-4 many TGTGCCAGCAGCCCGTCGACAGGGGGGTCTAACTATGGCTACACCTTC CASSPSTGGSNYGYTF
TRBJ2-3 - TRBV30 many TGTGCCTGGACCTCTAGCGCAGATACGCAGTATTTT CAWTSSADTQYF
TRBJ2-7 - TRBV20-1 many TGCAGTGCTAGACGTGAGCCAGCTATACTATTC CSARREPAILF
TRBJ1-5 TRBD1 TRBV6-1 - TGTGCCAGCAGCACGACAGGGGGGAATCAGCCCCAGCATTTT CASSTTGGNQPQHF
TRBJ2-7 TRBD2 TRBV20-1 many TGCAGTGCTAGAGATCCCGCAGCGGGAGGTACCTACGAGCAGTACTTC CSARDPAAGGTYEQYF
TRBJ2-7 - TRBV6-5 few TGTGCCAGCAGTTACTCTGGACCTTCCGGCCCCTACGAGCAGTACTTC CASSYSGPSGPYEQYF
TRBJ2-7 TRBD2 TRBV29-1 many TGCAGCGTTGTGCCCAGCGGGATCCGCGAGCAGTACTTC CSVVPSGIREQYF
TRBJ1-5 - TRBV12-3/TRBV12-4 - TGTGCCAGCAGTCACTCCCGCGGACGCAATCAGCCCCAGCATTTT CASSHSRGRNQPQHF
TRBJ2-7 - TRBV27 - TGTGCCAGCAGTGCGGGAAGAGGCCGGAACGAGCAGTACTTC CASSAGRGRNEQYF
TRBJ2-5 TRBD2 TRBV7-2 - TGTGCCAGCAGACTAACTAGCGGAGGGACCCAGTACTTC CASRLTSGGTQYF
TRBJ2-3 - TRBV20-1 few TGCAGTGCCCCCCGGGACTTTTACCGGTCGGGCGGCGATACGCAGTATTTT CSAPRDFYRSGGDTQYF
TRBJ1-2 - TRBV5-6 many TGTGCCAGCAGCTTGGGGGGACTTCGAGGGGACAACTATGGCTACACCTTC CASSLGGLRGDNYGYTF
TRBJ2-3 - TRBV29-1 many TGCCGCGTCGGAAGGGACTCTAGCACAGATACGCAGTATTTT CRVGRDSSTDTQYF
TRBJ2-1 TRBD2 TRBV7-2 few TGTGCCAGCAGCCCGCAGACTAGCGGATACAATGAGCAGTTCTTC CASSPQTSGYNEQFF
TRBJ2-7 - TRBV29-1 few TGCAGCAAAGATGGGACAAACGAGTCCTACGAGCAGTACTTC CSKDGTNESYEQYF
TRBJ2-7 - TRBV12-3/TRBV12-4 few TGTGCCAGCAGTCTGGACCGGGGTATTTACGAGCAGTACTTC CASSLDRGIYEQYF
TRBJ2-1 - TRBV10-3 many TGTGCCATCAGTGAACTGGGGGACAATGAGCAGTTCTTC CAISELGDNEQFF
TRBJ2-2 TRBD2 TRBV28 - TGTGCCAGCACAGGACTAGCGGGAGGGCCGCGACCCGGGGAGCTGTTTTTT CASTGLAGGPRPGELFF
TRBJ1-6 - TRBV29-1 many TGCAGCGTTGTACGAGATAAGTCACCCCTCCACTTT CSVVRDKSPLHF
TRBJ2-4 - TRBV19 few TGTGCCAGTAGTCAGGGGAACCTAGCCAAAAACATTCAGTACTTC CASSQGNLAKNIQYF
TRBJ2-1 - TRBV5-6 few TGTGCCAGCAGCTTACGGATTCGGGACTCCGGAAATGAGCAGTTCTTC CASSLRIRDSGNEQFF
TRBJ2-1 - TRBV5-1 few TGCGCCAGCAGCTTTGGAGGACGGGATGAGCAGTTCTTC CASSFGGRDEQFF